This TCR beta chain was identified during a study of T-cell memory formation after mild COVID-19. Study outcomes and limitations: From day 15 to 85, contracting clones were balanced between CD4 and CD8, whereas later expanders leaned toward CD4+. Detection of some responders pre-infection suggested pre-existing cross-reactive memory T cells participated. Nothing showed for sure that second-wave clones peaking on day 37 were SARS-CoV-2 specific.

Barcoded TCR alpha and TCR beta cDNA libraries with UMIs came from 5'RACE using constant-segment primers. TCRdb reanalysed the 5' RACE reads using MiXCR and keeps one entry per CDR3 protein. The table lists approximately 40,000 distinct CDR3 sequences, roughly 10% of them singletons. Deletions cut 1 base from V and 2 bases from J, with 12 bases between. The CDR3 totals 15 residues. Per the germline V gene, CDR1 is DFQATT and CDR2 is SNEGSKA (reference sequence). In this sample, this clonotype turned up many times. Its antigen is currently unknown. Sample: PBMCs or a T cell subset sorted from them (not recorded which). The gene calls are TRBV20-1 and TRBJ2-1; D is uncertain. The clonotype originates from a man aged 18 to 30 who had mild COVID-19 (a few samples of this study predate the infection). Cell type and time point are not known. CDR3 in amino acids: CSARGSRQAYNEQFF. DNA of the CDR3: TGCAGTGCTAGAGGGTCTCGGCAGGCCTACAATGAGCAGTTCTTC.